This entry lists 23 T cell receptor beta chains sequenced from one sample in a study of blood T cell repertoires in COVID-19. Assay: immunoSEQ multiplex PCR; the TCRdb copy retains only in-frame clones and omits some. This sample carries 200,000 to 300,000 clones, roughly 90% of them seen once, and the ten largest clones take approximately 4.1%. Sequencing was carried out using PBMCs or T cells enriched from blood (not recorded which). These receptors all stem from a woman in her thirties who had recovered from COVID-19.

The chain joins TRBV29-1 to TRBJ1-2, with unresolved D. CDR3 length: 14 amino acids. Germline CDR1 is SQVTM and CDR2 is ANQGSEA. V gave up 4 bases and J gave up 0 bases, with 12 bases separating them. Here the CDR3 reads CSVGGQVANYGYTF. The CDR3 DNA is TGCAGCGTTGGAGGGCAGGTAGCTAACTATGGCTACACCTTC.

The chain joins TRBV11-2 to TRBJ2-1; D is unresolved. This CDR3 comprises 11 residues. Between the trimmed V and J ends, which lost 2 bases and 8 bases, there was a span of 4 bases. Germline V lookup: CDR1 SGHAT, CDR2 FQNNGV. CDR3 sequence (DNA): TGTGCCAGCAGCTTACGGGATGAGCAGTTCTTC. Translation gives CASSLRDEQFF.

The gene calls are TRBV5-1 and TRBJ1-4, with D possibly TRBD1 on 6 matching bases. The V and J ends lost 5 bases and 8 bases respectively, with 19 bases between them. This CDR3 spans 15 amino acids. The V gene's germline CDR1 is SGHRS and CDR2 YFSETQ. Here the CDR3 DNA reads TGCGCCAGCAGATCAACAGGGAGAGCGGGGGAAAAACTGTTTTTT. It codes for CASRSTGRAGEKLFF.

The rearrangement joins TRBV28 to TRBJ1-2, with 8 positions matching TRBD1. The CDR3 spans 15 residues. From germline, CDR1 is MDHEN and CDR2 SYDVKM. V lost 5 bases, J lost 4 bases, and 9 bases stayed unmatched. In DNA, the CDR3 is TGTGCCAGCAGTCCCGGGACAGGCCCGCTCTATGGCTACACCTTC. Amino acid sequence: CASSPGTGPLYGYTF.

The J gene is TRBJ1-1, the V gene TRBV27; TRBD1 matches 9 bases. CDR1 MNHEY and CDR2 SMNVEV come from the germline V gene (reference sequence). V lost 5 bases, J lost 5 bases, and 9 bases stayed unmatched. This CDR3 is 15 amino acids long. The CDR3 DNA sequence: TGTGCCAGCAGTCCGGGGGACAGGGAAGGGACTGAAGCTTTCTTT. It yields the protein CASSPGDREGTEAFF.

This chain links TRBV11-2 with TRBJ2-3, with D hard to call. This CDR3 has 18 amino acids. Trimming cost V 1 base and J 4 bases, with 21 bases left between them. In germline, CDR1 is SGHAT, CDR2 FQNNGV. The CDR3 loop reads CASSLGARGPGWADTQYF. The DNA for the CDR3 is TGTGCCAGCAGCTTAGGCGCGCGTGGGCCCGGCTGGGCAGATACGCAGTATTTT.

About this clone itself: One junction end does not reproduce the germline sequence, and a read error may be involved. The CDR3 coding sequence is TGTGCCAGCAGCCCGGGACAGGGGCCTTCAAGGCTCTTC. Its translation: CASSPGQGPSRLF. This chain links TRBV11-2 with TRBJ2-1, with 10 bases matching TRBD1. The length of the CDR3 is 13 residues. CDR1 and CDR2 from the germline V gene are SGHAT and FQNNGV.

This clone has a single count. The CDR3 region is CASSEGQRAGNTIYF. In DNA form, the CDR3 reads TGTGCCAGCAGTGAAGGGCAGCGAGCTGGAAACACCATATATTTT. The rearrangement uses TRBV6-1 and TRBJ1-3; D not resolved. The germline V and J ends were trimmed by 1 base and 2 bases, with 9 bases remaining between them. CDR3 length: 15 amino acids. Per germline, CDR1 MNHNS and CDR2 SASEGT.

This rearrangement joins TRBV7-6 to TRBJ2-5, with a weak D call TRBD2 (5 bases). V lost 5 bases to trimming and J lost 3 bases, with 13 bases between them. Germline assignment: CDR1 SGHVS and CDR2 FNYEAQ. The CDR3 is 14 residues long. CDR3 nucleotides: TGTGCCAGCAGCCGGACTGGATATGAAGAGACCCAGTACTTC. Amino acid sequence: CASSRTGYEETQYF.

The V and J genes are TRBV2 and TRBJ2-2; D remains unclear. Germline CDR1 reads SNHLY; CDR2 reads FYNNEI. V lost 6 bases and J lost 0, with 11 bases in between. The CDR3 runs 15 residues. The CDR3 region has the DNA TGTGCCAGCAGCCACGAGTATTCGAACACCGGGGAGCTGTTTTTT. Amino acid sequence: CASSHEYSNTGELFF.

This chain joins TRBV3-1 (or the pseudogene TRBV3-2) and TRBJ1-1; a possible D gene is TRBD1 (6 bases). Trimming left V 1 base short and J 6 bases short, with 21 bases between. This CDR3 region has 17 residues. In germline, CDR1 is LGHDT, CDR2 YNNKEL (reference sequence). The CDR3 here is CASSQAGIAGVRAEAFF. The CDR3 nucleotides are TGTGCCAGCAGCCAAGCCGGTATCGCAGGGGTGAGGGCTGAAGCTTTCTTT.

Note on this clone: The sample has other DNA sequences that encode this CDR3 too. V is TRBV12-3 or TRBV12-4 and J is TRBJ1-5; 7 bases match TRBD1. The CDR3 is 13 residues long. J gave up 5 bases and V 2 bases, and 0 bases lay outside the gene matches. The CDR3 loop reads CASSLTGDQPQHF. The CDR3 nucleotides read TGTGCCAGCAGTTTAACAGGGGATCAGCCCCAGCATTTT.

V gene TRBV9 combines with J gene TRBJ2-3, with TRBD2 matching over 10 bases. Unmatched junction bases numbered 17, after V lost 4 bases and J lost 0 bases. The germline V gene encodes CDR1 SGDLS and CDR2 YYNGEE. There are 20 residues in the CDR3. CDR3 nucleotides: TGTGCCAGCAGCCCGCGGGGGGGGACTAGCGCCCGTGCTAGCACAGATACGCAGTATTTT. Its protein is CASSPRGGTSARASTDTQYF.

CDR3 region: CASTLSGGNSPLHF. CDR3 DNA sequence: TGTGCCTCAACCCTATCAGGGGGTAATTCACCCCTCCACTTT. This chain links TRBV19 with TRBJ1-6; 7 bases fit TRBD1. CDR1 and CDR2 (germline): LNHDA, SQIVND (reference sequence). J gave up 6 bases and V 11 bases, and 10 bases lay outside the gene matches. The CDR3 runs 14 residues.

The chain employs TRBV9 and TRBJ1-1; 8 nucleotides agree with TRBD1. J lost 4 bases, V lost 2 bases, and 16 bases had no gene match. CDR3 length equals 18 residues. Germline assignment: CDR1 SGDLS and CDR2 YYNGEE. The DNA of the CDR3 is TGTGCCAGCAGCGTCGGGGCAGGGGGCGCGGGATCTTCCACTGAAGCTTTCTTT. Translation: CASSVGAGGAGSSTEAFF.

The chain couples TRBV28 to TRBJ1-3; 8 bases align to TRBD1. The CDR3 has 16 residues. V lost 6 bases, J lost 3 bases, and 10 bases stayed unmatched. Germline lookup yields CDR1 MDHEN and CDR2 SYDVKM. Written as DNA, the CDR3 is TGTGCCAGCAGCCTCTCGCAGGGGGCTGGTGGAAACACCATATATTTT. Amino acid sequence: CASSLSQGAGGNTIYF.

This sequence joins TRBV7-2 and TRBJ2-1; D possibly corresponds to TRBD1 (6 bases). Germline loops: CDR1 SGHTA, CDR2 FQGNSA. V was clipped by 8 bases and J by 4 bases, with 6 bases between them. The CDR3 is 11 amino acids. Here the CDR3 reads CASGQYNEQFF. CDR3 nucleotides: TGTGCCAGCGGACAGTACAATGAGCAGTTCTTC.

This chain uses TRBV27 with TRBJ2-7, with TRBD2 matching over 7 bases. Germline lookup yields CDR1 MNHEY and CDR2 SMNVEV (reference sequence). Trimming took 5 bases from V and 4 from J; bases not matched to a gene: 8. The CDR3 contains 14 residues. CDR3 nucleotides: TGTGCCAGCAGTCCGGGACTAAAGGGTTACGAGCAGTACTTC. Protein product: CASSPGLKGYEQYF.

This chain links TRBV3-1 (or the pseudogene TRBV3-2) with TRBJ2-2; tentative D call: TRBD2 (5 bases). Trimming removed 3 bases at V and 6 bases at J, with 26 bases between. The CDR3 spans 19 residues. Germline V gene sequence: CDR1 LGHDT, CDR2 YNNKEL (reference sequence). The CDR3 sequence: CASSHRRGKSSSVSGELFF. The CDR3 DNA reads TGTGCCAGCAGCCATCGAAGAGGGAAGTCCAGCTCGGTTTCCGGGGAGCTGTTTTTT.

The chain is built from TRBV2 and TRBJ2-2; maybe TRBD1 (5 bases). Trimming took off 7 bases at V and 5 bases at J, with 11 bases between the two ends. The germline V gene has CDR1 SNHLY and CDR2 FYNNEI. The CDR3 runs 13 residues. CDR3 protein: CASKIRDTGELFF. The DNA of the CDR3 is TGTGCCAGCAAGATCAGGGATACCGGGGAGCTGTTTTTT.

In its sample, this clone was seen a few times. This chain joins TRBV4-2 and TRBJ2-7, with TRBD2 matching over 9 bases. The CDR3 totals 15 residues. The V gene end was trimmed by 6 bases and the J gene end by 5 bases; junction bases not matched to a gene: 11. Germline assignment: CDR1 LGHNA and CDR2 YNFKEQ. The CDR3, as DNA: TGTGCCAGCAGTCCGGCGGAGGGCGGGAGGGACGAGCAGTACTTC. This encodes CASSPAEGGRDEQYF.

This clone came up a few times. The chain joins TRBV2 to TRBJ2-2, with a possible D match to TRBD1 (5 bases). Germline assignment: CDR1 SNHLY and CDR2 FYNNEI. Between the trimmed V and J ends, which lost 3 bases and 7 bases, there was a span of 6 bases. This CDR3 is 12 amino acids long. The CDR3 DNA reads TGTGCCAGCAGTGAGGACATCGGGGAGCTGTTTTTT. Translation gives CASSEDIGELFF.

This chain connects TRBV19 to TRBJ1-1, with D unresolved. V was pared by 3 bases and J by 0 bases, with 5 bases between. The CDR3 runs to 13 residues. Germline V CDR1 and CDR2: LNHDA, SQIVND (reference sequence). The CDR3 loop is CASSIAVNTEAFF. CDR3 nucleotides: TGTGCCAGTAGTATTGCAGTGAACACTGAAGCTTTCTTT. Complete variable domain (other parts from reference TRBV19 and TRBJ1-1): DGGITQSPKYLFRKEGQNVTLSCEQNLNHDAMYWYRQDPGQGLRLIYYSQIVNDFQKGDIAEGYSVSREKKESFPLTVTSAQKNPTAFYLCASSIAVNTEAFFGQGTRLTVV.